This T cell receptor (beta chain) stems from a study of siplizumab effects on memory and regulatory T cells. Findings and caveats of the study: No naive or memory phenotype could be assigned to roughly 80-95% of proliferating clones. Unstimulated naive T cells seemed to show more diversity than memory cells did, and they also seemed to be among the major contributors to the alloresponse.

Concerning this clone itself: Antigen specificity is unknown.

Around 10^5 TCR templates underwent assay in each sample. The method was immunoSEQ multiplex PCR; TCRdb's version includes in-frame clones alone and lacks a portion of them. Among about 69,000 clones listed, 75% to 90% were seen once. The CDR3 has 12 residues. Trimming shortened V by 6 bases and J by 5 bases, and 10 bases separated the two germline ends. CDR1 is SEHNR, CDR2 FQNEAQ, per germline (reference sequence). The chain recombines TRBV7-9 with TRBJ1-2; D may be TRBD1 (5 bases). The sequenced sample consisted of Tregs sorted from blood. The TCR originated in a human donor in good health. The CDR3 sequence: CASSFDRYGYTF. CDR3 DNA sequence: TGTGCCAGCAGTTTCGACAGATATGGCTACACCTTC.